This entry features one T cell receptor beta chain sequence. The data stem from a study of early T cells in non-severe SARS-CoV-2 infection. Study-wide background: RNA in bulk from unsorted whole blood was sequenced, and chains were unpaired.

The library protocol tagged individual cDNA molecules with unique molecular identifiers. MiXCR, run by TCRdb on the 5' RACE reads, gives a single entry per CDR3 protein. The data hold approximately 56,000 distinct CDR3 sequences, with approximately 10% observed a single time. The CDR3 runs 13 residues. V was shortened by 4 bases and J by 2 bases, with 12 bases between the two germline ends. Per germline, CDR1 DFQATT and CDR2 SNEGSKA (reference sequence). The sequence was obtained from an adult who was a healthcare worker with PCR-confirmed SARS-CoV-2 infection or an uninfected control (not recorded which). Sequencing was performed on whole blood. V and J are TRBV20-1 and TRBJ2-7; perhaps TRBD2 as D (5 bases). The CDR3 DNA follows: TGCAGTGCTACCCCCGCCGGGGCCTACGAGCAGTACTTC. Encoded protein: CSATPAGAYEQYF.